This T cell receptor (beta chain) is from a study of shared clonotypes between healthy human individuals. Assay: immunoSEQ multiplex PCR; the TCRdb copy retains only in-frame clones and omits some. The sample carries around 1.1 million clones, roughly 74% recorded once. V was cut by 4 bases and J by 4 bases, with 11 bases left in between. There are 13 residues in the CDR3. The germline CDR1 and CDR2 sequences are SGHDT and YYEEEE. The genes are TRBV5-6 and TRBJ1-2; no clear D gene. The source is a young man in good health. Some clones in this sample may be carry-over from other donors' samples. The sample was memory CD4+ T cells from PBMCs. Subset noted: CD45RA-negative fraction. CDR3 DNA sequence: TGTGCCAGCAGCACCGGACGGCCCTATGGCTACACCTTC. Its protein product is CASSTGRPYGYTF.